This T cell receptor beta chain appears in the sequencing data of a study of cytomegalovirus exposure and HLA in healthy donors. Study findings and constraints: Confirmation was obtained in vitro that a few CMV-associated chains are specific for CMV antigens. With high specificity and sensitivity, the classifier reportedly diagnosed cytomegalovirus status.

The PCR ran on 60 Vbeta and 13 Jbeta primers. Some clones are missing from TCRdb's copy, which holds only in-frame ones; the method was immunoSEQ multiplex PCR. The repertoire includes 55,000 to 80,000 clones, about 69% of them detected once, and 5% to 7% sits in the top ten. Concerning this clone: The antigen is unknown.

Trimming stripped 5 bases from V and 7 bases from J, with 17 bases between. Germline assignment: CDR1 SGHTA and CDR2 FQGNSA. This CDR3 region has 15 residues. This clonotype originated in a woman under 40 in good health and CMV-seronegative. Sample: PBMCs. The chain is built from TRBV7-2 and TRBJ1-4; D unclear. CDR3 sequence: CASSRTGVKGEKLFF. CDR3 coding DNA: TGTGCCAGCAGCCGTACCGGGGTAAAGGGTGAAAAACTGTTTTTT.